This TCR beta chain was retrieved from a study of cytomegalovirus exposure and HLA in healthy donors. PCR employed 60 Vbeta and 13 Jbeta primers. TCRdb keeps only in-frame clones here, not all; method: immunoSEQ multiplex PCR. The sample yields approximately 170,000 clones, approximately 67% seen once. Notes on this clone: Antigen specificity is unknown.

Whole-study findings and limits: It was reported that TCR beta sequences correctly inferred the HLA-A and HLA-B alleles for most subjects. Differences between HLA loci emerged in a later analysis of TCR association rates, with DRB1 most and HLA-C fewest.

The sequence derives from a man aged 35-49 years in good health and CMV-seronegative. The sample was PBMCs.

In nucleotides, the CDR3 is TGTGCCAGCAGCCAAGGCGGGCAACTAGCGGGAGTGCCCAGGGAGCAGTTCTTC. It specifies CASSQGGQLAGVPREQFF. The rearrangement joins TRBV14 to TRBJ2-1; TRBD2 aligns across 11 bases. The CDR3 is 18 residues long. Trimming at V came to 1 base and at J to 10 bases, leaving 15 bases not matched to a gene. CDR1 and CDR2 from the germline V gene are SGHDN and FVKESK. Full variable domain (remainder filled in from reference TRBV14 and TRBJ2-1): EAGVTQFPSHSVIEKGQTVTLRCDPISGHDNLYWYRRVMGKEIKFLLHFVKESKQDESGMPNNRFLAERTGGTYSTLKVQPAELEDSGVYFCASSQGGQLAGVPREQFFGPGTRLTVL.